Sequencing of this TCR beta chain was carried out in a study of blood T cell repertoires in COVID-19. Overall study: Donors in the United States, Italy and Spain gave samples during acute or convalescent COVID-19. T cells, B-cell-depleted T cells, or PBMCs provided the cDNA or gDNA that served as material.

Germline CDR1 reads SNHLY; CDR2 reads FYNNEI. Unmatched junction bases numbered 3, after V lost 7 bases and J lost 3 bases. The CDR3 sequence is 13 residues long. Authors' data handling: Reference gene primers were amplified, and this amplification served to estimate nucleated cell counts. Clones were sequenced by immunoSEQ multiplex PCR, and TCRdb holds only the in-frame ones, with some missing. The V and J calls and clone size come from that table; D and trimming were worked out from the DNA. This table has about 83,000 clones, roughly 85% appearing once. This clone has a single count. Sequences were obtained from peripheral blood. The chain couples TRBV2 to TRBJ2-3, with 8 bases identical to TRBD2. The origin of this receptor is a human donor in a cohort sampled during active COVID-19. The DNA for the CDR3 is TGTGCCAGCACTAGCGGGTTAACAGATACGCAGTATTTT. This gives the protein CASTSGLTDTQYF.